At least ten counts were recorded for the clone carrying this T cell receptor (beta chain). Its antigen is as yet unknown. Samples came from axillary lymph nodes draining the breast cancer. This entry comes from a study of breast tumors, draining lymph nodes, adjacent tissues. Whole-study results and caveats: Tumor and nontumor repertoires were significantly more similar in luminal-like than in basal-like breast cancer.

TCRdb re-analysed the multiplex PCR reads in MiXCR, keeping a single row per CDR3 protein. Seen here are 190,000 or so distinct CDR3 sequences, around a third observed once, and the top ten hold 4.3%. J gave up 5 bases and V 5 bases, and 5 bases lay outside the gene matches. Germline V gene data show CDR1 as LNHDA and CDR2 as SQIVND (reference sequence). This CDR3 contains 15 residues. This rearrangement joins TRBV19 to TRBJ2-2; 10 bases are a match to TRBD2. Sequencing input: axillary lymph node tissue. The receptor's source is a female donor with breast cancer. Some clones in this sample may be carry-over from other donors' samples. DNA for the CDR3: TGTGCCAGTAGTGCCAGCGGGGGGGAGACCGGGGAGCTGTTTTTT. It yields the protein CASSASGGETGELFF.